Sequencing of this T cell receptor (beta chain) was carried out in a study of blood T cell dynamics during melanoma immunotherapy (dated by TCRdb to 2018 to 2021). About the study as a whole: Patients had metastatic melanoma and received first-line pembrolizumab or nivolumab plus ipilimumab as standard of care in the United Kingdom. Consecutive patients formed a training cohort, and a further independent group of patients from the same centre was pooled into an external validation set. To find early correlates of response, peripheral T cell receptor repertoires were profiled in metastatic melanoma patients before and after one cycle of checkpoint inhibitor therapy.

All DNA extracted from each sorted CD8+ T cell subset was loaded into the assay. TCR beta CDR3 sequences were amplified from genomic DNA with the immunoSEQ TCRb Assay kit following manufacturer instructions. The KAPA Library Quantification Kit for Illumina platforms was used to quantify pooled libraries by qPCR. Pooled libraries were clustered at about 0.55-1.2 pM and sequenced on an Illumina NextSeq 500. The authors processed their data as follows. The TCR data were analyzed using immunoSEQ ANALYZER and the R LymphoSeq package. A rearrangement efficiency score was calculated as productive divided by the sum of productive and non-productive CDR3 sequences. Clonality was measured with the Gini coefficient and diversity with the Renyi index at alpha=1, compared pairwise between timepoints within each patient. Clonal relatedness, based on an edit distance of 3, and repertoire similarity, based on the Bhattacharyya coefficient, were both computed in LymphoSeq. Linear discriminant analysis on week-3 changes in clonality and diversity was built with the R MASS and caret packages to classify response. TCRdb took over this immuneACCESS table, retaining in-frame rearrangements with V and J assigned. Such tables are incomplete; in checked studies, under half of the missing clones stem from an unresolved V gene, and the remainder is unexplained. V and J calls and clone size come straight from that table; D and trimming were deduced from the DNA. Within this sample are 1,200 or so clones, with roughly 80% of them counted one time only. The ten largest clones add up to approximately 15% of the sample.

The sample's time point, from its label and the paper: pre-treatment baseline. Immune-effector (TIE) cells were defined as memory T cells with a CD3+ CD4- CD8+ CD45RA- CD45RO-high CD27- CCR7- phenotype. Blood was sampled before treatment (T0) and at week 3 (W3), after the first cycle of checkpoint blockade. Except for two patients with rapid clinical progression, response was assessed 12 weeks after the first infusion by RECIST 1.1; disease control meant complete response, partial response or stable disease. Patients with prior systemic cancer treatment, concomitant immunosuppressant therapy or synchronous other active malignancies were excluded. Sorted CD8+ memory and naive T cell subsets were sequenced at T0 and W3 from six patients, three progressing and three with disease control. Lymphoprep and SepMate tubes were used to isolate PBMC from blood, and red cell lysis was then performed. QIAamp DNA Blood Mini kits were used to extract DNA from PBMC and sorted T cell subsets. CD8+ T cell subsets were sorted live on a FACSAria III cytometer and then frozen prior to DNA extraction. For flow cytometry, fresh PBMC were kept at 4 degrees C in PBS with 2% fetal bovine serum and analyzed within 25 hours.

CDR1 and CDR2 were assigned from the germline V gene (reference sequence) as MNHEY and SMNVEV. Its CDR3 holds 14 amino acids, cysteine through phenylalanine. Just CDR3 DNA is preserved here, 42 bases in frame from base 1. For this chain, trimming is 8 bases at the V end and 9 bases at the J end, and the number of junction bases without a gene match is 13. Turning to this clone: Its target antigen remains unknown. Within one base of it there is no much larger clone, and no base qualities were kept.

General findings and caveats noted by the study authors: Whether the T cell clones driving repertoire changes were melanoma-specific or reflected general immune activation could not be determined in the study. The relatively small sample size was acknowledged as something that could potentially limit how far the results can be generalized. Among sorted CD8+ subsets, the highest similarity to cfDNA CDR3 sequences and the highest clonality were observed in TIE cells, which was suggestive of active turnover with convergence on dominant clones.

The sequencing used CD8+ T cells from blood, collected from a patient treated with checkpoint blockade. Explained via the paper, the cell subset or site label denotes: immune-effector CD8+ memory T cells, CD45RO-high CCR7- CD27-. The receptor was isolated from a human donor with melanoma. Recombination joined TRBV27 with TRBJ1-5; TRBD1 fits 7 bases in the junction. At the DNA level, the sequence is TGTGCCAGCGGAAAGACAGGGAGGGATAGGCCCCAGCATTTT. Its protein reads: CASGKTGRDRPQHF.